Listed below are T cell receptor beta chains from one sample, sequenced in a study of radiation and T cells in renal cell carcinoma. The assay was immunoSEQ multiplex PCR, and TCRdb's table has in-frame clones only and misses some. The sample has approximately 110,000 clones; around 84% are singletons. Here the sequenced sample was blood, taken from a patient whose treatment included radiotherapy and nephrectomy. These TCRs come from a woman aged 60-75 years with renal cell carcinoma. Each CDR3 is given with its conserved first and last residue. The D gene is left open where the match is weak. The listing skips clone size in some rows; elsewhere it reads once, few, many or a size class.

.,.,TRBV7-9,TRBJ2-5,CASSLATSAQETQYF,TGTGCCAGCAGCTTAGCAACAAGTGCCCAAGAGACCCAGTACTTC
.,TRBD1,TRBV7-6,TRBJ1-2,CASRTSGTGLRLVYGYTF,TGTGCCAGCAGGACCTCCGGGACAGGCCTCCGGTTGGTATATGGCTACACCTTC
.,.,TRBV5-4,TRBJ1-2,CASNPHLDIGGYTF,TGTGCCAGCAATCCACACCTCGACATCGGGGGCTACACCTTC
.,.,TRBV5-1,TRBJ2-2,CASSLGGANTGELFF,TGCGCCAGCAGCTTGGGGGGTGCGAACACCGGGGAGCTGTTTTTT
once,TRBD1,TRBV11-3,TRBJ2-5,CASSLDREETQYF,TGTGCCAGCAGTCTGGACAGGGAAGAGACCCAGTACTTC
.,.,TRBV5-4,TRBJ2-7,CASSPTDGPGEQYF,TGTGCCAGCAGCCCGACGGACGGGCCGGGCGAGCAGTACTTC
.,.,TRBV28,TRBJ2-7,CASRPLTGYEQYF,TGTGCCAGCAGACCCTTGACAGGCTACGAGCAGTACTTC
.,.,TRBV21-1,TRBJ2-7,CASSKVRGRYEQYF,TGTGCCAGCAGCAAAGTAAGGGGTCGGTACGAGCAGTACTTC
.,.,TRBV5-6,TRBJ2-7,CASSSVRGYEQYF,TGTGCCAGCAGCTCCGTCCGGGGTTACGAGCAGTACTTC
.,TRBD2,TRBV6-4,TRBJ2-1,CASSYGLAGGLGEQFF,TGTGCCAGCAGTTATGGACTAGCGGGGGGGCTTGGTGAGCAGTTCTTC
once,.,TRBV30,TRBJ1-2,CASRQAPNYGYTF,TGTGCCTCAAGACAAGCACCTAACTATGGCTACACCTTC
.,.,TRBV4-2,TRBJ2-2,CASSQVLVGGSGELFF,TGTGCCAGCAGCCAAGTTCTGGTTGGGGGATCCGGGGAGCTGTTTTTT
.,.,TRBV5-4,TRBJ2-5,CASSLGTSLQETQYF,TGTGCCAGCAGCTTGGGGACCTCCCTACAAGAGACCCAGTACTTC
.,.,TRBV19,TRBJ2-2,CASSVRGTGTGELFF,TGTGCCAGTAGTGTTAGGGGTACCGGGACCGGGGAGCTGTTTTTT
.,TRBD1,TRBV6-5,TRBJ1-2,CASRESRQGASGYTF,TGTGCCAGCAGGGAAAGTCGACAGGGGGCAAGTGGCTACACCTTC
.,TRBD1,TRBV6-4,TRBJ2-5,CASSEPPPGQDQETQYF,TGTGCCAGCAGTGAACCTCCCCCCGGACAGGATCAAGAGACCCAGTACTTC
.,.,TRBV7-3,TRBJ2-2,CASSQGSGYGELFF,TGTGCCAGCAGCCAAGGGTCGGGCTACGGGGAGCTGTTTTTT
.,.,TRBV6-1,TRBJ2-7,CASSWDVSYEQYF,TGTGCCAGCAGTTGGGACGTCTCCTACGAGCAGTACTTC